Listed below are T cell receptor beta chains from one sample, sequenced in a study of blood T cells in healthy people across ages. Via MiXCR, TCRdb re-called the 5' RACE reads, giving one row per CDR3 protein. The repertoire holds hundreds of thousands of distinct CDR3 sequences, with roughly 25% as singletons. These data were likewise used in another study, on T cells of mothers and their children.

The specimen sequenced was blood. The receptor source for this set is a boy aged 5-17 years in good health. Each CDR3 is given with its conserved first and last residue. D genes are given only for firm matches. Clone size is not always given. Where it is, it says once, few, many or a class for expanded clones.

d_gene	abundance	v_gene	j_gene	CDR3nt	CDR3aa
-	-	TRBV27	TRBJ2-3	TGTGCCAGCAGCCTTCTATCTTCAGATACGCAGTATTTT	CASSLLSSDTQYF
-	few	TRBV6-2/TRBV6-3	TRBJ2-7	TGTGCCACTACCAGGGACGTGGCAGGAGATTACGAGCAGTACTTC	CATTRDVAGDYEQYF
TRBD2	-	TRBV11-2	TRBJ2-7	TGTGCCAGCAGCGAAGGACTAGCGGGAGAACTTTCCTACGAGCAGTACTTC	CASSEGLAGELSYEQYF
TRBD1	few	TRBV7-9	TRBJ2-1	TGTGCCAGCAGCCTGATGACAGGGAGCTCCTACAATGAGCAGTTCTTC	CASSLMTGSSYNEQFF
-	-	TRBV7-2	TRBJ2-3	TGTGCCAGCAGCATCATAGGGGCGGGGGCACAGACAGATACGCAGTATTTT	CASSIIGAGAQTDTQYF
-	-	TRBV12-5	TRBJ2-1	TGTGCTAGTGGTTTGGAGACAATCGAGCAGTTCTTC	CASGLETIEQFF
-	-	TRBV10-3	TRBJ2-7	TGTGCCAGTCTGTCACCCTCTTCAGACGAGCAGTACTTC	CASLSPSSDEQYF
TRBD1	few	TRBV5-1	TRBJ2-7	TGCGCCAGCAGCTTTACCCCCGGACAGGTTCCCTACGAGCAGTACTTC	CASSFTPGQVPYEQYF
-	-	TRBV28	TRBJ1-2	TGTGCCAGCAGCCAAGACAGAGGCTACACCTTC	CASSQDRGYTF
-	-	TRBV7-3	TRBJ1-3	TGTGCCAGCAGCTCCCCCGCAGGGACCTCTGGAAACACCATATATTTT	CASSSPAGTSGNTIYF
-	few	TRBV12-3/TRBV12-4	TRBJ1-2	TGTGCCAGCAGTTCACGGACAGCTATTAACTATGGCTACACCTTC	CASSSRTAINYGYTF
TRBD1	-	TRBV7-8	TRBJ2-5	TGTGCCAGCAGCTTAGGACAGGGAGTAGGGACCCAGTACTTC	CASSLGQGVGTQYF
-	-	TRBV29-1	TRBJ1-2	TGCAGCGTCATGCGAGGGTCTGGCTACACCTTC	CSVMRGSGYTF
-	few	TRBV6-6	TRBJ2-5	TGTGCCAGCAGTTACGGCGCCAGTTATTCGGAGACCCAGTACTTC	CASSYGASYSETQYF
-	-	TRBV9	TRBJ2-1	TGTGCCAGCAGCGTAGCCCCGGAGCAGGGGTCCAATGAGCAGTTCTTC	CASSVAPEQGSNEQFF
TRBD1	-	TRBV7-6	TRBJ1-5	TGTGCCAGCAGCGGACCCGGGACAGGTTTGGGTCAGCCCCAGCATTTT	CASSGPGTGLGQPQHF
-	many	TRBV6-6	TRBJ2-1	TGTGCCAGCAGTTATGGCAGCAGCTCCTACAATGAGCAGTTCTTC	CASSYGSSSYNEQFF
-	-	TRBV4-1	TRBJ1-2	TGCGCCAGCAGCCAAGTAGTCCCTAACTATGGCTACACCTTC	CASSQVVPNYGYTF
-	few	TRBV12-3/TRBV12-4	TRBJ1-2	TGTGCCAGCGAGGGTATAGACTATGGCTACACCTTC	CASEGIDYGYTF
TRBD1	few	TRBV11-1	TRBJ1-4	TGTGCCAGCAGTTTACAGGGGGAACGACCTAATGAAAAACTGTTTTTT	CASSLQGERPNEKLFF
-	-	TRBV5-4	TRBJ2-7	TGTGCCAGCAGCTATTTACTCAAGGAGAGTGAGCAGTACTTC	CASSYLLKESEQYF
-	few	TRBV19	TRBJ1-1	TGTGCCAGTAGTATGGGGTCAGACGGCACTGAAGCTTTCTTT	CASSMGSDGTEAFF
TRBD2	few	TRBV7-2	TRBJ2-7	TGTGCCAGCTCCCCGAGCGGGGGGACGACCTACGAGCAGTACTTC	CASSPSGGTTYEQYF
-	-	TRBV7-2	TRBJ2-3	TGTGCCAGCTCCGGGGGAGAGAAATTCCGCACAGATACGCAGTATTTT	CASSGGEKFRTDTQYF
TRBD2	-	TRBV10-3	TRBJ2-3	TGTGCCATCAGTGATTCGGTAGCGGGAGGAACAGATACGCAGTATTTT	CAISDSVAGGTDTQYF